Below, 17 T cell receptor beta chains from the same sample are listed, as sequenced in a study of identical twins. TCRdb called the 5' RACE reads again in MiXCR, with one record for every CDR3 protein. The table has 550,000 to 700,000 distinct CDR3 sequences, just under 10% seen once. These data also featured in a second study, about yellow fever vaccine responses in identical twins.

The specimen was PBMCs. All receptors come from a woman younger than 35 in good health.

This clonotype was detected ten times or more. The chain links TRBV15 to TRBJ1-1; D is possibly TRBD1 (5 bases). The V gene lost 5 bases and the J gene lost 6 bases, with 13 bases spanning the gap. CDR1 is LNHNV, CDR2 YYDKDF, per germline (reference sequence). CDR3 length: 13 residues. CDR3 protein: CATSPGMASEAFF. The CDR3 DNA follows: TGTGCCACCAGCCCAGGGATGGCGTCTGAAGCTTTCTTT.

This clonotype was seen a handful of times. The chain is built from TRBV29-1 and TRBJ2-1; 9 nucleotides agree with TRBD1. Germline-derived CDR1 and CDR2 are SQVTM and ANQGSEA. The CDR3 sequence is 16 residues long. The V and J ends lost 0 bases and 8 bases, in that order; junction bases with no gene match: 11. The CDR3 DNA reads TGCAGCGTTGAAGACAACGAACAGGGGGCTTACGATGAGCAGTTCTTC. Translating it yields CSVEDNEQGAYDEQFF.

The chain couples TRBV7-6 to TRBJ2-1; D is possibly TRBD1 or TRBD2 (5 bases each). Germline assignment: CDR1 SGHVS and CDR2 FNYEAQ. Trimming took 6 bases from V and 4 from J, leaving 13 bases between them. The CDR3 has 14 amino acids. CDR3 in amino acids: CASRGVGYYNEQFF. DNA of the CDR3: TGTGCCAGCAGGGGGGTGGGCTATTACAATGAGCAGTTCTTC.

This clonotype was seen repeatedly, ten times or more. The J gene is TRBJ2-5, the V gene TRBV12-3 or TRBV12-4; D might be TRBD1 or TRBD2, each matching 5 bases. The V end was cut by 5 bases, the J end by 1 base, with 11 bases between. The CDR3 sequence is 14 residues long. CDR3 sequence reads: CASSPPRGQETQYF. In nucleotides, the CDR3 is TGTGCCAGCAGTCCCCCGAGGGGCCAAGAGACCCAGTACTTC.

This clonotype was found many times. V usage is TRBV5-1 and J usage is TRBJ2-3; 9 bases are shared with TRBD2. The CDR3 extends over 15 amino acids. V was pared by 3 bases and J by 1 base, with 3 bases of the junction left unmatched. Germline CDR1 reads SGHRS; CDR2 reads YFSETQ. The CDR3 protein is CASSSAGGRTDTQYF. In nucleotides, the CDR3 is TGCGCCAGCAGCTCAGCGGGGGGCCGCACAGATACGCAGTATTTT.

This sequence joins TRBV19 and TRBJ2-5; 7 positions agree with TRBD2. V shed 4 bases, J shed 2 bases, and the junction held 7 bases outside the gene matches. The CDR3 loop spans 15 amino acids. Germline assignment: CDR1 LNHDA and CDR2 SQIVND (reference sequence). The chain's CDR3 is CASSRGPGRQETQYF. The CDR3 DNA follows: TGTGCCAGTAGTAGGGGACCCGGGAGGCAAGAGACCCAGTACTTC.

The sample holds many counts of this clonotype. The genes are TRBV20-1 and TRBJ2-1; TRBD2 matches at 14 bases. The CDR3 is 16 residues long. Per the germline V gene, CDR1 is DFQATT and CDR2 is SNEGSKA (reference sequence). With 5 bases clipped from V and 10 bases from J, the junction kept 13 bases outside the gene matches. DNA of the CDR3: TGCAGTGCTTACCCAACGGGACTAGCGGGAGAAAGAGAGCAGTTCTTC. It is translated as CSAYPTGLAGEREQFF.

At least ten counts were recorded for this clonotype. The chain has TRBV29-1 and TRBJ2-1; D is unresolved. The CDR3 extends over 13 amino acids. Germline CDR1 and CDR2: SQVTM and ANQGSEA. V was cut by 7 bases and J by 7 bases, with 17 bases left in between. The CDR3 coding sequence is TGCAGCGCCCGGCGCGACCAAGGGAATGAGCAGTTCTTC. Residues: CSARRDQGNEQFF.

This clonotype was picked up a small number of times. This chain uses TRBV11-1 with TRBJ2-7; TRBD2 aligns across 11 bases. The CDR3 length is 18 residues. Germline lookup yields CDR1 SGHAT and CDR2 FQDESV (reference sequence). V was pared by 0 bases and J by 3 bases, with 10 bases of the junction left unmatched. For the CDR3, the DNA is TGTGCCAGCAGCTTAGCGACTAGCGGGACCCGGCCAATCTACGAGCAGTACTTC. Amino acid sequence: CASSLATSGTRPIYEQYF.

The CDR3 DNA sequence: TGCAGTGCTAGAGTCACAGGGGGCGGGGAGACCCAGTACTTC. Encoded protein: CSARVTGGGETQYF. The genes are TRBV20-1 and TRBJ2-5; TRBD1 matches at 9 bases. Trimming took 1 base from V and 5 from J; bases not matched to a gene: 5. There are 14 residues in the CDR3. Germline V gene sequence: CDR1 DFQATT, CDR2 SNEGSKA (reference sequence).

This chain uses TRBV28 with TRBJ2-3; the D is unclear. V was pared by 6 bases and J by 6 bases, with 19 bases between. This CDR3 contains 15 residues. Germline CDR1 MDHEN, CDR2 SYDVKM. This chain's CDR3 is CASSPHTGTRDTQYF. CDR3 DNA sequence: TGTGCCAGCAGCCCCCATACTGGAACCAGGGATACGCAGTATTTT.

This clonotype was seen only a few times. The chain combines TRBV15 with TRBJ1-1, with 8 bases fitting TRBD1. The CDR3 consists of 15 residues. With V trimmed by 4 bases and J by 0 bases, 4 bases remained unmatched. Germline assignment: CDR1 LNHNV and CDR2 YYDKDF (reference sequence). This chain's CDR3 is CATSTRTGMNTEAFF. The CDR3 DNA is TGTGCCACCAGCACCCGGACAGGGATGAACACTGAAGCTTTCTTT.

This clonotype was recorded a few times. V is TRBV11-3 and J is TRBJ2-1; D possibly corresponds to TRBD1 (6 bases). Trimming shortened V by 10 bases and J by 5 bases, and 9 bases separated the two germline ends. The germline V gene encodes CDR1 SGHNT and CDR2 YENEEA. This CDR3 region has 11 residues. The CDR3 DNA is TGTGCCACTTCAGGGGACAATGAGCAGTTCTTC. Translation: CATSGDNEQFF.

A few counts support this clonotype. The gene calls are TRBV5-1 and TRBJ2-5, with 8 bases matching TRBD1. Germline V CDR1 and CDR2: SGHRS, YFSETQ. With 0 bases clipped from V and 5 bases from J, the junction kept 18 bases outside the gene matches. The CDR3 length is 19 residues. The CDR3, as DNA: TGCGCCAGCAGCTTGGTCGGTGGAACAGGGGGAAGGAGTATGGAGACCCAGTACTTC. Residues: CASSLVGGTGGRSMETQYF.

This clonotype was counted a few times. The chain recombines TRBV6-4 with TRBJ2-1; a weak D match, TRBD1 (6 bases). The CDR3 has 16 residues. V gave up 3 bases and J gave up 0 bases, with 12 bases separating them. Germline CDR1 MRHNA, CDR2 SNTAGT. CDR3 nucleotides: TGTGCCAGCAGTGAAAGGGGGTCGAGCTCCTACAATGAGCAGTTCTTC. It encodes CASSERGSSSYNEQFF.

This clonotype was found a few times. The rearrangement links TRBV6-1 to TRBJ2-3, with D possibly being TRBD1 (5 bases). V gave up 10 bases and J gave up 3 bases, with 14 bases separating them. This CDR3 comprises 13 residues. CDR1 and CDR2 (germline): MNHNS, SASEGT. The CDR3 region has the DNA TGTGCCACCAAAGGGGCCGGGACAGATACGCAGTATTTT. Translation: CATKGAGTDTQYF.

Ten or more counts support this clonotype. The chain employs TRBV13 and TRBJ2-7; D gene ambiguous. The CDR3 has 14 residues. Germline values: CDR1 PRHDT, CDR2 FYEKMQ (reference sequence). Trimming removed 4 bases from V and 1 base from J, with 11 bases in between. The CDR3 reads CASSWTVESYEQYF. As DNA, the CDR3 is TGTGCCAGCAGCTGGACGGTCGAATCCTACGAGCAGTACTTC.